This TCR beta chain was sequenced in a study of cytomegalovirus exposure and HLA in healthy donors. Whole-study findings and limits: As immune exposure information, only CMV serostatus was available. Reportedly, cytomegalovirus status was diagnosed with high sensitivity and specificity.

For this clone: The antigen remains undetermined.

Primers for the PCR totalled 60 Vbeta and 13 Jbeta. Assay: immunoSEQ multiplex PCR; the TCRdb copy retains only in-frame clones and omits some. The sample shows roughly 200,000 clones, 60% to 85% of them seen only once. Sequenced: PBMCs. The clonotype comes from a male donor in good health and CMV-seronegative.

The CDR3 DNA is TGCGCCAGCAGCCAAGGGGTAGCGGGAGGGGGAGATACGCAGTATTTT. It translates to CASSQGVAGGGDTQYF. This sequence joins TRBV4-3 and TRBJ2-3, with 11 bases identical to TRBD2. Germline trimming cut 1 base from V and 5 bases from J; bases unmatched to any gene: 5. Germline values: CDR1 LGHNA, CDR2 YSLEER. The CDR3 consists of 16 residues.